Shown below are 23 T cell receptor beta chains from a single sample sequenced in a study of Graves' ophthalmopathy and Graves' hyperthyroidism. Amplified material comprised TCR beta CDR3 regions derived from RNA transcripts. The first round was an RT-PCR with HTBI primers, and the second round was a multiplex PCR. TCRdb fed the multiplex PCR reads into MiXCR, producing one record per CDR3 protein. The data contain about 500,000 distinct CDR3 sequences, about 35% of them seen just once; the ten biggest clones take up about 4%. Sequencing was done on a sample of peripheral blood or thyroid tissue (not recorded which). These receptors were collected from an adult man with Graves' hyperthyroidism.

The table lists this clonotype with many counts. CDR3 DNA sequence: TGTGCCAGCACTCCGAGCTCGACAGTGACTGGAAACACCATATATTTT. Amino acids: CASTPSSTVTGNTIYF. The chain employs TRBV13 and TRBJ1-3; possible D gene TRBD1, 5 bases. The germline V gene has CDR1 PRHDT and CDR2 FYEKMQ (reference sequence). The CDR3 totals 16 residues. The V end lost 7 bases, the J end lost 2 bases, and 18 bases lay between the germline ends.

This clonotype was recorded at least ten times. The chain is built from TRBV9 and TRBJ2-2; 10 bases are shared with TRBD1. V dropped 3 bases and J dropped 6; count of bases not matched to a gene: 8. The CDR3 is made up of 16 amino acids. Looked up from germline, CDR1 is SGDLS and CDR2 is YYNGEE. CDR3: CASSGTGTGEAGELFF. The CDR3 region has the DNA TGTGCCAGCAGCGGCACCGGGACAGGGGAGGCCGGGGAGCTGTTTTTT.

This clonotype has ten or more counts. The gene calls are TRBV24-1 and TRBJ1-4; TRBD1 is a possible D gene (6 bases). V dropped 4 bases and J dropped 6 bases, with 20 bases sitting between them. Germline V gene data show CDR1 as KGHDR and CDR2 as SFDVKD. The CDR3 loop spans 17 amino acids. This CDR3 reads CATSDPVARGGDEKLFF. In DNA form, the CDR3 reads TGTGCCACCAGTGACCCGGTCGCGCGTGGGGGCGATGAAAAACTGTTTTTT.

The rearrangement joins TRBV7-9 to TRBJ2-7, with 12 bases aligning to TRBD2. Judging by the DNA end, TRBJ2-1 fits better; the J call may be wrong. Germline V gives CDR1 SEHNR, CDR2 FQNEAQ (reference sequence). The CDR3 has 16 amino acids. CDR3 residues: CASSLASGRARAEQFF. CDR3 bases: TGTGCCAGCAGCTTGGCTAGCGGGAGGGCCAGAGCCGAGCAGTTCTTC.

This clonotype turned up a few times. CDR3 amino acids: CASTNTGHNQPQHF. Here the CDR3 DNA reads TGTGCCAGCACCAATACCGGTCACAATCAGCCCCAGCATTTT. The J gene is TRBJ1-5, the V gene TRBV10-3; D is unresolved. This CDR3 region has 14 residues. Trimming left V 10 bases short and J 3 bases short, with 16 bases between. Germline-derived CDR1 and CDR2 are ENHRY and SYGVKD.

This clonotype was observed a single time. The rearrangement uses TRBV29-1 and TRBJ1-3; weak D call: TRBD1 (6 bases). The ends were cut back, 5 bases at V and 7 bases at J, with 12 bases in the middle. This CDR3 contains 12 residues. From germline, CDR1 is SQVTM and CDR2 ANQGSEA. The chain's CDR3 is CSVHRAGNTIYF. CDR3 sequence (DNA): TGCAGCGTTCACAGGGCCGGGAACACCATATATTTT.

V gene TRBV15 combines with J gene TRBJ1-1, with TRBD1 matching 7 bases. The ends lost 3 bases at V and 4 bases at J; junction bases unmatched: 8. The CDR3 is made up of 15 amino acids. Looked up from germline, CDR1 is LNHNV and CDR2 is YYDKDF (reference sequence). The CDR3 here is CATSSSAGGSTEAFF. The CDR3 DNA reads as TGTGCCACCAGCAGCTCAGCAGGGGGGAGCACTGAAGCTTTCTTT.

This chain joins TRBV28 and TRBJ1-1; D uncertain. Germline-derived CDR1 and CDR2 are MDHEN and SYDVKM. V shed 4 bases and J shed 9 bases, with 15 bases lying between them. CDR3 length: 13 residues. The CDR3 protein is CASSSPGSDKAFF. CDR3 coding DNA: TGTGCCAGCAGTTCGCCGGGAAGTGACAAAGCTTTCTTT.

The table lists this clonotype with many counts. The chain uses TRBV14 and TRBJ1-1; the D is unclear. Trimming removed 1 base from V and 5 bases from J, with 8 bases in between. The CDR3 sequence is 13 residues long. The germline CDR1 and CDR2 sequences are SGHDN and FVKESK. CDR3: CASSQGLWTEAFF. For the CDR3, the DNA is TGTGCCAGCAGCCAAGGTTTGTGGACTGAAGCTTTCTTT.

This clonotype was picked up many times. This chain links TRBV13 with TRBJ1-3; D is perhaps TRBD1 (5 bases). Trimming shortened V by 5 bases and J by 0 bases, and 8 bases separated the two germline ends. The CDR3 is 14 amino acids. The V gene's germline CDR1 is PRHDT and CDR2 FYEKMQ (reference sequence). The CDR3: CASSPGTSGNTIYF. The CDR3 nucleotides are TGTGCCAGCAGCCCCGGGACCTCTGGAAACACCATATATTTT.

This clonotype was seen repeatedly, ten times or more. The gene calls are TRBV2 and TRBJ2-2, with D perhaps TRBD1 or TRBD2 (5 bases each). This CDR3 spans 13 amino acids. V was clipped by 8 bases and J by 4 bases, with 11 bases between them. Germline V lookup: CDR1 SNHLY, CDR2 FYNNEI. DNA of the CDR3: TGTGCCAGCGGGGCGGACTTCACCGGGGAGCTGTTTTTT. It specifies CASGADFTGELFF.

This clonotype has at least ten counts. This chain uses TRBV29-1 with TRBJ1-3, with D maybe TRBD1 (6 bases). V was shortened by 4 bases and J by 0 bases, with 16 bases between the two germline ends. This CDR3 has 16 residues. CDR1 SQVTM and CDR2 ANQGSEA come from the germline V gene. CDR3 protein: CSVGVTGTDSGNTIYF. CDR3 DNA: TGCAGCGTTGGCGTCACAGGGACCGACTCTGGAAACACCATATATTTT.

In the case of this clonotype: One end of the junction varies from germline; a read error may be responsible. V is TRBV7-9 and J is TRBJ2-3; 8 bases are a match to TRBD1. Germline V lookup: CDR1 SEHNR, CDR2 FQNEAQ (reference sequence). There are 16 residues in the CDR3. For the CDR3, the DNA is TGTGCTAGCAGCCCCAGGACAGGGTTTGGCACAGATACGCAGTATTTT. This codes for CASSPRTGFGTDTQYF. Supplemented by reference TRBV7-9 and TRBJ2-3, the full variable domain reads DTGVSQNPRHKITKRGQNVTFRCDPISEHNRLYWYRQTLGQGPEFLTYFQNEAQLEKSRLLSDRFSAERPKGSFSTLEIQRTEQGDSAMYLCASSPRTGFGTDTQYFGPGTRLTVL.

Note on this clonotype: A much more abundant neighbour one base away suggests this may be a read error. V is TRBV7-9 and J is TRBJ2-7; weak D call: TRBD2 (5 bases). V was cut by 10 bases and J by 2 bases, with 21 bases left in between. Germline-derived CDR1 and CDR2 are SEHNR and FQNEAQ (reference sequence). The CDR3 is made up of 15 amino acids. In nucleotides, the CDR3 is TGTGCCAACAGTAAAACATTCCGGGAAACCTACGAGCAGTACTTC. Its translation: CANSKTFRETYEQYF.

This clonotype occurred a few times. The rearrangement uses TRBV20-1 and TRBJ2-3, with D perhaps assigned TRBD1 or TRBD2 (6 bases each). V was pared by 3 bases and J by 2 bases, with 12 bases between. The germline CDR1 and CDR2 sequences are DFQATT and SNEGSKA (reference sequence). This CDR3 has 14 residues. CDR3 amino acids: CSASAGQYTDTQYF. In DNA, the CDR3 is TGCAGTGCTAGCGCGGGACAATACACAGATACGCAGTATTTT.

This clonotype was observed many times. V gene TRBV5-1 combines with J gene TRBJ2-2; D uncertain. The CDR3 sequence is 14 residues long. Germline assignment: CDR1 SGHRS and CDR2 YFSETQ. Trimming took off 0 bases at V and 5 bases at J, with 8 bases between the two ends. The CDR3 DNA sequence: TGCGCCAGCAGCTTGGCGATAGTGACCGGGGAGCTGTTTTTT. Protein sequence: CASSLAIVTGELFF.

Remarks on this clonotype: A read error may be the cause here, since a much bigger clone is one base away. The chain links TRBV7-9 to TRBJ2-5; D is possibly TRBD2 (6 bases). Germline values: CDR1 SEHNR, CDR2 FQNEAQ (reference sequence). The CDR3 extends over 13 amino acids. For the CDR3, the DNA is TGTGCCAGCTGCTTGGAATACGGGGGGACCCAGTACTTC. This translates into CASCLEYGGTQYF.

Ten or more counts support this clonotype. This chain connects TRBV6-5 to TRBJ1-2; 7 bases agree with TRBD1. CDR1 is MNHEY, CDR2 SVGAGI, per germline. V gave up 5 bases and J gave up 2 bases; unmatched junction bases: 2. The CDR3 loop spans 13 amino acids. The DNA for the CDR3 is TGTGCCAGCAGTACGGACAGGAACTATGGCTACACCTTC. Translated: CASSTDRNYGYTF.

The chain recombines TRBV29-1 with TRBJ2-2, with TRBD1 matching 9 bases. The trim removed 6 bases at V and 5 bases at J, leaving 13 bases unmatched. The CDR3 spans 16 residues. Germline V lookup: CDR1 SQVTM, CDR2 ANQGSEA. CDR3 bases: TGCAGCGTGGAAACCGGGACAGGGCGACGAACCGGGGAGCTGTTTTTT. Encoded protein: CSVETGTGRRTGELFF.

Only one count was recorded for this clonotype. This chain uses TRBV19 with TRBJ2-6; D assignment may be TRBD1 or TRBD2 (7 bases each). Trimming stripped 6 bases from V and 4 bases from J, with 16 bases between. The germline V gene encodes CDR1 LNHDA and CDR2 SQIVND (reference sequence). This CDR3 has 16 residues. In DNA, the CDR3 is TGTGCCAGTAGAGGGGGAGGGGGCACGGGGGCCAACGTCCTGACTTTC. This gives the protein CASRGGGGTGANVLTF.

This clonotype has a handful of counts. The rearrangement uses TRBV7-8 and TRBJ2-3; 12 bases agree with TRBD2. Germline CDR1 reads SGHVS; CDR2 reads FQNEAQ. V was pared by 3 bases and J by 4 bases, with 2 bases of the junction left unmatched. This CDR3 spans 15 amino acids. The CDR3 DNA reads TGTGCCAGCAGCTTGAGACTAGCGGGAGCAGATACGCAGTATTTT. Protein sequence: CASSLRLAGADTQYF.

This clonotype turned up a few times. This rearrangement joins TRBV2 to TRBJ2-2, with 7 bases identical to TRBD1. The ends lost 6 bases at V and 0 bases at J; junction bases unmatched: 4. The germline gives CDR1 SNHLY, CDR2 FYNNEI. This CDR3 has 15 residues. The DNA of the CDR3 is TGTGCCAGCAGAGGACAGGTATCGAACACCGGGGAGCTGTTTTTT. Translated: CASRGQVSNTGELFF.

The CDR3 protein is CASRVGANSPLHF. In DNA, the CDR3 is TGTGCCAGCAGGGTAGGAGCAAACTCACCCCTCCACTTT. The chain has TRBV2 and TRBJ1-6; D ambiguous. V was cut by 6 bases and J by 10 bases, with 13 bases left in between. In germline, CDR1 is SNHLY, CDR2 FYNNEI. CDR3 length equals 13 residues.